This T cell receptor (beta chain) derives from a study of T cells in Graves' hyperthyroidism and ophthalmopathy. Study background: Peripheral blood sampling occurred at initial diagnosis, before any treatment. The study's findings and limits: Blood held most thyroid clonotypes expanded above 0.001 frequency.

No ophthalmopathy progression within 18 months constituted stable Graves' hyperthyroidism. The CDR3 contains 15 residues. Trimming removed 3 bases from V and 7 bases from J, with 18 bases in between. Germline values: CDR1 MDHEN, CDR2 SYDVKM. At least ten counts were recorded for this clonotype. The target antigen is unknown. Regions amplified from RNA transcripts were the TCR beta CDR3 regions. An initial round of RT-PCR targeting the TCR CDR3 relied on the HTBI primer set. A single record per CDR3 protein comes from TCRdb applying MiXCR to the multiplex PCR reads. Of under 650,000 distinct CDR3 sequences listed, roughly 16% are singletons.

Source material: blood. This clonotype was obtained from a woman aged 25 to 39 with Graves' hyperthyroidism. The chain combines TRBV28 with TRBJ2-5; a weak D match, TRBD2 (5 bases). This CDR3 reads CASSLDSRKIGTQYF. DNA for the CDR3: TGTGCCAGCAGTTTGGACTCCCGAAAGATCGGGACCCAGTACTTC.